This is a list of T cell receptor beta chains from one sample in a study of shared T cell receptors in the human thymus. The data were produced by immunoSEQ multiplex PCR, yet TCRdb's version contains in-frame clones alone and is incomplete. The table has more than 300,000 clones, around 93% seen once. The sequencing sample was made of thymocytes. These receptors were taken from a human donor. Both conserved end residues are part of each CDR3. Fields, in order: D gene, J gene, V gene, CDR3 DNA, CDR3 protein. D genes are given only for firm matches.

- TRBJ2-5 TRBV10-3 TGTGCCATCCGGAGGGGAAATGGAGAGACCCAGTACTTC CAIRRGNGETQYF
TRBD1 TRBJ2-5 TRBV18 TGTGCCAGCTCCCCAGGGACAGGATGGGAGACCCAGTACTTC CASSPGTGWETQYF
TRBD2 TRBJ2-3 TRBV28 TGTGCCAGAGCCCGACTAGCGGGCGTACCTAGCACAGATACGCAGTATTTT CARARLAGVPSTDTQYF
- TRBJ2-1 TRBV28 TGTGCCAGCAGTTTAGAAGGGAGGGGGTACAATGAGCAGTTCTTC CASSLEGRGYNEQFF
TRBD2 TRBJ2-1 TRBV28 TGTGCCATCGGACTAGCCCTTTCTGCCGGTGAGCAGTTCTTC CAIGLALSAGEQFF
- TRBJ1-5 TRBV5-5 TGTGCCAGCAGCTTGGTGCGCAATCAGCCCCAGCATTTT CASSLVRNQPQHF
- TRBJ2-5 TRBV10-2 TGCGCCACCACTAGACAGCCGAAACCCGAAGAGACCCAGTACTTC CATTRQPKPEETQYF
- TRBJ2-7 TRBV27 TGTGCCAGCAGTTTATCGGCATCCTACGAGCAGTACTTC CASSLSASYEQYF
TRBD1 TRBJ1-5 TRBV7-8 TGTGCCAGCAGCCAAAAGGGGACAGGGCGGCGCAATCAGCCCCAGCATTTT CASSQKGTGRRNQPQHF
TRBD2 TRBJ2-1 TRBV6-1 TGTGCCAGCAGAGAAGAAACCGGGACTAGCGGGAGGGCCCCGACGGGAGAGCAGTTCTTC CASREETGTSGRAPTGEQFF
- TRBJ2-2 TRBV19 TGTGCCAGTAGTGTAAGGGGGAGGGCCGGGGAGCTGTTTTTT CASSVRGRAGELFF
- TRBJ2-3 TRBV27 TGTGCCAGCAGCCCACATTCCAGAGGTGGTCTAGATACGCAGTATTTT CASSPHSRGGLDTQYF
- TRBJ1-3 TRBV10-3 TGTGCCATCCGGACCGGACAGTCCTTGGACACCATATATTTT CAIRTGQSLDTIYF
- TRBJ2-5 TRBV14 TGTGCCAGCAGCCTCGCGGGAGACAGGGCCGAGACCCAGTACTTC CASSLAGDRAETQYF
- TRBJ2-5 TRBV5-1 TGCACCAGCAGCTTCGTGCGAAAAGAGACCCAGTACTTC CTSSFVRKETQYF
TRBD2 TRBJ2-7 TRBV28 TGTGCCAGCAGTCCCCCGCTGGGGACTAGCGGGAGAGTCTACGAGCAGTACTTC CASSPPLGTSGRVYEQYF
TRBD1 TRBJ1-1 TRBV6-5 TGTGCCAGCAGTTCTAACAGGGGAGGGGGCACTGAAGCTTTCTTT CASSSNRGGGTEAFF
- TRBJ2-3 TRBV6-5 TGTGCCAGCAGTTACTCCCGCGGTGATACGCAGTATTTT CASSYSRGDTQYF
TRBD2 TRBJ2-3 TRBV28 TGTGCCAGCAGTCCAACCCGGGGGACTAGCGGAGCCACAGATACGCAGTATTTT CASSPTRGTSGATDTQYF
TRBD2 TRBJ2-1 TRBV5-1 TGCGCCAGCAGCTGTATCTCCGGGACTAGCGGGAGTGGTGAGCAGTTCTTC CASSCISGTSGSGEQFF
TRBD1 TRBJ2-1 TRBV7-9 TGTGCCAGCAGCTTAGATCCTCCAGGGGGCCTTTACAATGAGCAGTTCTTC CASSLDPPGGLYNEQFF
TRBD2 TRBJ2-5 TRBV27 TGTGCCAGCAGTTTGCTAGCGGGAATCCAAGAGACCCAGTACTTC CASSLLAGIQETQYF
- TRBJ2-1 TRBV7-3 TGTGCCAGCAGCCGATCCTCGGGCGCATCCCCTCGGAATGAGCAGTTCTTC CASSRSSGASPRNEQFF
TRBD2 TRBJ2-3 TRBV5-1 TGCGCCAGCAGCTTGGAAGGCGGGAGCGGTGTGGATACGCAGTATTTT CASSLEGGSGVDTQYF
- TRBJ1-1 TRBV15 TGTGCCACCAGCAGAGGAGGGACTTACCGGCGGGCGACTGAAGCTTTCTTT CATSRGGTYRRATEAFF
- TRBJ2-1 TRBV28 TGTGCCAGCAGTCACCTCCCACAGGCGATATACAATGAGCAGTTCTTC CASSHLPQAIYNEQFF
- TRBJ1-2 TRBV15 TGTGCCACCAGCAGAGAATCTAGGCGCGGGGGCGGCTATGGCTACACCTTC CATSRESRRGGGYGYTF
- TRBJ2-7 TRBV27 TGTGCCAGCAGTCCCCCAGATAGCCCGCCCTACGAGCAGTACTTC CASSPPDSPPYEQYF
TRBD2 TRBJ2-7 TRBV27 TGTGCCAGCAGTTTAAGGACTAGCGTACGTGACGAGCAGTACTTC CASSLRTSVRDEQYF
TRBD1 TRBJ1-1 TRBV10-3 TGTGCCATCAGTGAGTCAGGAGGCAGGGGGTCTAAGGACACTGAAGCTTTCTTT CAISESGGRGSKDTEAFF
TRBD2 TRBJ2-1 TRBV7-3 TGTGCCAGCAGCTCAACTGGACTAGTTTACAATGAGCAGTTCTTC CASSSTGLVYNEQFF